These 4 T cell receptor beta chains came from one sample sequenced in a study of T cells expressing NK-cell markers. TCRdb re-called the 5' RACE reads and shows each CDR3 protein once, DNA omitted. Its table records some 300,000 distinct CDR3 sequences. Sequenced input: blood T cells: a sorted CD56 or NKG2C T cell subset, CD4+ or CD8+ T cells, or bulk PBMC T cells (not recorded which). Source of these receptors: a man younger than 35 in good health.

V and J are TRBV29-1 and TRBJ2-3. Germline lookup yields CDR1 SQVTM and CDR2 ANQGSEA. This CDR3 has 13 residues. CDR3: CSVGTVVTDTQYF.

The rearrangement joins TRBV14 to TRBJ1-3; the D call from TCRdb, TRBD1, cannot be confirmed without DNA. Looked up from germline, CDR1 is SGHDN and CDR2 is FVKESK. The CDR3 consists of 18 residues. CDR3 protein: CASSQDVRGGYSGNTIYF.

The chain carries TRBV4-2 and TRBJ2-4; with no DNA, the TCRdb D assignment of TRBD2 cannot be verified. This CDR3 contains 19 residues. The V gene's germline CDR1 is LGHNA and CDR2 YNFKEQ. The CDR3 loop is CASSQGGLAGGMDKNIQYF.

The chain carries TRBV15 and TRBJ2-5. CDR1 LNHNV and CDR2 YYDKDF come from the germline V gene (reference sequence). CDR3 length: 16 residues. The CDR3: CATSRDGSTGQETQYF.